The 27 T cell receptor beta chains given below trace back to one sample, sequenced in a study of blood T cell repertoires in COVID-19. Some clones are missing from TCRdb's copy, which holds only in-frame ones; the method was immunoSEQ multiplex PCR. The sample lists some 100,000 clones, just over 85% occurring once. The specimen was peripheral blood. These receptors all come from a man aged 45 to 65 with COVID-19, enrolled during active disease.

The rearrangement links TRBV30 to TRBJ1-5, with D maybe TRBD1 (6 bases). With 3 bases removed from V and 1 base from J, the gap between germline ends came to 10 bases. This CDR3 is built from 14 residues. Germline assignment: CDR1 GTSNPN and CDR2 SVGIG (reference sequence). CDR3 sequence reads: CAWSGTLSNQPQHF. CDR3 DNA: TGTGCCTGGAGCGGGACATTGAGCAATCAGCCCCAGCATTTT.

This clone appeared a few times. The chain has TRBV21-1 and TRBJ1-6; no check of the table's D call, TRBD1, against the DNA was made. TRBV21-1 corresponds to a pseudogene. The CDR3 consists of 14 residues. This chain's CDR3 is CASSGGLDNSPLHF. The CDR3, as DNA: TGTGCCAGCAGCGGGGGCTTGGATAATTCACCCCTCCACTTT.

This chain links TRBV10-3 with TRBJ1-4; D may be TRBD1 (5 bases). Between the trimmed V and J ends, which lost 4 bases and 10 bases, there was a span of 13 bases. The CDR3 runs to 13 residues. Germline V CDR1 and CDR2: ENHRY, SYGVKD. CDR3 in DNA: TGTGCCATCAGTGGCAGGGAAGGTGGAAAACTGTTTTTT. Its protein product is CAISGREGGKLFF.

This chain links TRBV7-9 with TRBJ2-7; TRBD2 might be the D (6 bases). The CDR3 contains 16 residues. Germline CDR1 and CDR2: SEHNR and FQNEAQ (reference sequence). V lost 2 bases and J lost 5, with 19 bases in between. CDR3 residues: CASSLIGRDSGDEQYF. Here the CDR3 DNA reads TGTGCCAGCAGCTTAATCGGCAGGGACTCTGGGGACGAGCAGTACTTC. Together with reference TRBV7-9 and TRBJ2-7, the CDR3 gives the full variable domain: DTGVSQNPRHKITKRGQNVTFRCDPISEHNRLYWYRQTLGQGPEFLTYFQNEAQLEKSRLLSDRFSAERPKGSFSTLEIQRTEQGDSAMYLCASSLIGRDSGDEQYFGPGTRLTVT.

This chain joins TRBV3-1 (or the pseudogene TRBV3-2) and TRBJ1-1; 10 positions agree with TRBD1. Germline CDR1 and CDR2: LGHDT and YNNKEL (reference sequence). Trimming removed 4 bases from V and 4 bases from J; junction bases left unmatched: 6. CDR3 length equals 15 residues. Here the CDR3 DNA reads TGTGCCAGCAGCCTTCGACAGGGGGCGGGCACTGAAGCTTTCTTT. This sequence encodes CASSLRQGAGTEAFF.

This chain joins TRBV2 and TRBJ1-1, with D hard to call. The CDR3 runs 11 residues. Germline-derived CDR1 and CDR2 are SNHLY and FYNNEI. The germline V and J ends were trimmed by 4 bases and 7 bases, with 7 bases remaining between them. In nucleotides, the CDR3 is TGTGCCAGCAGTGTGTACAGTGAAGCTTTCTTT. Its translation: CASSVYSEAFF.

CDR3 bases: TGTGCCTGGAGTGGGTCAGGGGAACGCGAGCAGTACTTC. This sequence encodes CAWSGSGEREQYF. This chain links TRBV30 with TRBJ2-7; possible D gene TRBD1, 6 bases. The V end was cut by 1 base, the J end by 6 bases, with 13 bases between. The V gene's germline CDR1 is GTSNPN and CDR2 SVGIG (reference sequence). The CDR3 loop spans 13 amino acids.

This clone occurred once. The V and J genes are TRBV3-1 (or the pseudogene TRBV3-2) and TRBJ2-7, with a tentative D call TRBD2 (6 bases). This CDR3 region has 16 residues. V lost 4 bases and J 3 bases, leaving 19 bases between the germline ends. The germline V gene has CDR1 LGHDT and CDR2 YNNKEL (reference sequence). The CDR3 spells CASSRGNTRGYYEQYF. The CDR3 region has the DNA TGTGCCAGCAGCCGCGGGAATACCAGAGGCTACTACGAGCAGTACTTC.

V usage is TRBV4-3 and J usage is TRBJ1-2; possibly TRBD1 for D (5 bases). Looked up from germline, CDR1 is LGHNA and CDR2 is YSLEER. The CDR3 is 14 residues long. The germline V and J ends were trimmed by 0 bases and 4 bases, with 9 bases remaining between them. CDR3 sequence (DNA): TGCGCCAGCAGCCAAGAGGGGCGAAGCTATGGCTACACCTTC. It is translated as CASSQEGRSYGYTF.

J is TRBJ2-3 and V is TRBV5-1; 8 bases are a match to TRBD2. Germline lookup yields CDR1 SGHRS and CDR2 YFSETQ. This CDR3 has 14 residues. The trim removed 4 bases at V and 4 bases at J, leaving 5 bases unmatched. The CDR3 loop is CASSPTGGPDTQYF. CDR3 DNA sequence: TGCGCCAGCAGCCCTACGGGGGGGCCAGATACGCAGTATTTT.

The rearrangement joins TRBV30 to TRBJ1-2; D gene ambiguous. This CDR3 is built from 11 residues. V gave up 0 bases and J gave up 7 bases, with 6 bases separating them. Germline V gives CDR1 GTSNPN, CDR2 SVGIG (reference sequence). The CDR3: CAWSVLRGYTF. CDR3 coding DNA: TGTGCCTGGAGTGTACTGCGTGGCTACACCTTC.

This chain connects TRBV7-3 to TRBJ1-1; 7 bases align to TRBD1. Germline-derived CDR1 and CDR2 are SGHTA and FQGTGA. Trimming cost V 5 bases and J 7 bases; bases outside gene matches: 7. The length of the CDR3 is 13 residues. The CDR3 here is CASSIDRESEAFF. For the CDR3, the DNA is TGTGCCAGCAGCATAGACAGGGAGAGTGAAGCTTTCTTT. Full variable domain (remainder filled in from reference TRBV7-3 and TRBJ1-1): GAGVSQTPSNKVTEKGKYVELRCDPISGHTALYWYRQSLGQGPEFLIYFQGTGAADDSGLPNDRFFAVRPEGSVSTLKIQRTERGDSAVYLCASSIDRESEAFFGQGTRLTVV.

The CDR3 here is CAWSSGGKAGNTIYF. The CDR3 DNA is TGTGCCTGGAGCTCAGGCGGGAAGGCGGGAAACACCATATATTTT. This chain links TRBV30 with TRBJ1-3, with D unresolved. Trimming took 3 bases from V and 4 from J, leaving 16 bases between them. The CDR3 has 15 residues. Germline V lookup: CDR1 GTSNPN, CDR2 SVGIG (reference sequence).

The table lists this clone with a count of one. This rearrangement joins TRBV27 to TRBJ1-5, with D maybe TRBD1 (5 bases). The CDR3 runs to 15 residues. Trimming shortened V by 5 bases and J by 4 bases, and 15 bases separated the two germline ends. CDR1 and CDR2 from the germline V gene are MNHEY and SMNVEV (reference sequence). This CDR3 is CASSRSGTANQPQHF. In nucleotides, the CDR3 is TGTGCCAGCAGTCGAAGCGGGACGGCTAATCAGCCCCAGCATTTT.

The rearrangement uses TRBV7-2 and TRBJ2-5; tentatively, D is TRBD1 (6 bases). The CDR3 has 15 amino acids. Trimming cost V 1 base and J 4 bases, with 13 bases left between them. Germline V lookup: CDR1 SGHTA, CDR2 FQGNSA. The CDR3 nucleotides are TGTGCCAGCAGCTTAGATGGGGGCTCCGGAGAGACCCAGTACTTC. Protein sequence: CASSLDGGSGETQYF.

The chain has TRBV18 and TRBJ1-5, with TRBD1 matching over 10 bases. The trim removed 1 base at V and 4 bases at J, leaving 1 base unmatched. The CDR3 is 15 amino acids. Germline assignment: CDR1 KGHSH and CDR2 LQKENI. The DNA of the CDR3 is TGTGCCAGCTCACCACGGGACAGGGGAAATCAGCCCCAGCATTTT. This gives the protein CASSPRDRGNQPQHF. Filled out from reference TRBV18 and TRBJ1-5, the complete variable domain reads NAGVMQNPRHLVRRRGQEARLRCSPMKGHSHVYWYRQLPEEGLKFMVYLQKENIIDESGMPKERFSAEFPKEGPSILRIQQVVRGDSAAYFCASSPRDRGNQPQHFGDGTRLSIL.

This clone was seen a few times. The V and J genes are TRBV19 and TRBJ1-5; 7 bases fit TRBD1. This CDR3 is built from 15 residues. Germline V gene data show CDR1 as LNHDA and CDR2 as SQIVND (reference sequence). V dropped 6 bases and J dropped 0; count of bases not matched to a gene: 5. CDR3 sequence: CASRRDRDSNQPQHF. The CDR3 DNA follows: TGTGCCAGTAGACGGGACAGAGATAGCAATCAGCCCCAGCATTTT.

The V gene is TRBV5-1, the J gene TRBJ1-1; the D gene is possibly TRBD1 (5 bases). V was cut by 2 bases and J by 1 base, with 9 bases left in between. The germline CDR1 and CDR2 sequences are SGHRS and YFSETQ. CDR3 size: 14 residues. The CDR3: CASSLQEWNTEAFF. CDR3 in DNA: TGCGCCAGCAGCTTACAGGAATGGAACACTGAAGCTTTCTTT.

The CDR3 nucleotides read TGTGCCACCAGCCGAAGCGGGGGGACCTACGAGCAGTACTTC. Encoded protein: CATSRSGGTYEQYF. The rearrangement links TRBV15 to TRBJ2-7; TRBD2 matches 9 bases. Trimming took 5 bases from V and 2 from J; bases not matched to a gene: 4. This CDR3 is 14 amino acids long. Germline V lookup: CDR1 LNHNV, CDR2 YYDKDF (reference sequence).

The rearrangement links TRBV10-3 to TRBJ2-7; maybe TRBD1 (6 bases). V was cut by 3 bases and J by 7 bases, with 16 bases left in between. This CDR3 has 14 residues. The V gene's germline CDR1 is ENHRY and CDR2 SYGVKD. The CDR3 coding sequence is TGTGCCATCAGTGAAAATATGGGACAAGGGGAGCAGTACTTC. Translating gives CAISENMGQGEQYF.

This chain's CDR3 is CASRGQTYGYTF. The DNA of the CDR3 is TGTGCCAGCAGGGGACAGACGTATGGCTACACCTTC. This sequence joins TRBV28 and TRBJ1-2; 7 positions match TRBD1. The V segment lost 6 bases and the J segment 5 bases; nucleotides outside the gene matches: 3. The CDR3 is made up of 12 amino acids. CDR1 MDHEN and CDR2 SYDVKM come from the germline V gene.

The rearrangement links TRBV28 to TRBJ2-5; TRBD1 matches at 12 bases. V trimming: 5 bases; J trimming: 5 bases; junction bases outside the gene matches: 6. The CDR3 is made up of 15 amino acids. CDR1 is MDHEN and CDR2 is SYDVKM in the germline V gene. CDR3 amino acids: CASSAGTGGRETQYF. CDR3 coding DNA: TGTGCCAGCAGTGCCGGGACAGGGGGCAGGGAGACCCAGTACTTC.

The rearrangement links TRBV21-1 to TRBJ1-1; TRBD1 is the table's D call, not checked against the DNA. TRBV21-1 is a listed pseudogene. The CDR3 covers 13 residues. The CDR3 is CATPDRDNTEAFF. For the CDR3, the DNA is TGTGCCACCCCGGACAGGGATAACACTGAAGCTTTCTTT.

This chain connects TRBV5-1 to TRBJ1-4, with 7 positions matching TRBD1. The length of the CDR3 is 15 residues. CDR1 is SGHRS and CDR2 is YFSETQ in the germline V gene. J was trimmed by 2 bases and V by 4 bases; bases with no gene match: 5. The CDR3 bases are TGCGCCAGCAGCACGACAGGGCGGACTAATGAAAAACTGTTTTTT. Translating it yields CASSTTGRTNEKLFF. Full variable domain (rest looked up from reference TRBV5-1 and TRBJ1-4): KAGVTQTPRYLIKTRGQQVTLSCSPISGHRSVSWYQQTPGQGLQFLFEYFSETQRNKGNFPGRFSGRQFSNSRSEMNVSTLELGDSALYLCASSTTGRTNEKLFFGSGTQLSVL.

This clone was counted at least ten times. This sequence joins TRBV9 and TRBJ1-6; 8 nucleotides align to TRBD1. The CDR3 is 15 amino acids. V shed 3 bases and J 7 bases; nucleotides not matched to a gene: 6. CDR1 SGDLS and CDR2 YYNGEE come from the germline V gene. The CDR3 protein is CASSAWTGPNSPLHF. CDR3 DNA sequence: TGTGCCAGCAGCGCATGGACAGGGCCGAATTCACCCCTCCACTTT.

This chain joins TRBV7-2 and TRBJ1-1; D possibly corresponds to TRBD1 (6 bases). V lost 5 bases, J lost 1 base, and 11 bases lay in between. Per the germline V gene, CDR1 is SGHTA and CDR2 is FQGNSA. This CDR3 spans 14 amino acids. The CDR3 bases are TGTGCCAGCAGCCCGTGGGGACAGAACACTGAAGCTTTCTTT. The encoded protein is CASSPWGQNTEAFF.

This clone was found once. The V call is TRBV5-6, the J call TRBJ1-2; no clear D. V gave up 2 bases and J gave up 8 bases, with 10 bases separating them. Looked up from germline, CDR1 is SGHDT and CDR2 is YYEEEE. The CDR3 spans 12 residues. CDR3 amino acids: CASSFGGDGYTF. The CDR3 coding sequence is TGTGCCAGCAGCTTTGGAGGAGACGGCTACACCTTC.